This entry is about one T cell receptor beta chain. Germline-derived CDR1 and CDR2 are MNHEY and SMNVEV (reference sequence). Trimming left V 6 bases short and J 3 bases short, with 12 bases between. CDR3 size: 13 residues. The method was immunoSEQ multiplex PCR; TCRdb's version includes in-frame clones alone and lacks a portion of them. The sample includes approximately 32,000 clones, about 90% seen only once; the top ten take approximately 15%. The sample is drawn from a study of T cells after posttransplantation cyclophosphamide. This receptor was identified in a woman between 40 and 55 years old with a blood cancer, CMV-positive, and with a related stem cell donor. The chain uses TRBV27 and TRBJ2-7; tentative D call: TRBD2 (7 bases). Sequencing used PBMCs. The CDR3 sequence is CASRRGGDYEQYF. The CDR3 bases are TGTGCCAGCAGGAGGGGGGGGGACTACGAGCAGTACTTC.